The 32 T cell receptor beta chains listed next were all sequenced from one sample in a study of cytomegalovirus exposure and HLA in healthy donors. A multiplex PCR was run with 60 Vbeta primers and 13 Jbeta primers. Data came from immunoSEQ multiplex PCR; TCRdb stores just in-frame clones and leaves some out. The table has around 25,000 clones, roughly 73% seen once. Sequenced material: PBMCs. All receptors derive from a male donor in good health and CMV-seronegative.

This sequence joins TRBV4-1 and TRBJ1-1, with TRBD1 matching 11 bases. CDR1 and CDR2 from the germline V gene are MGHRA and YSYEKL. This CDR3 is 16 amino acids long. V dropped 3 bases and J dropped 1; count of bases not matched to a gene: 4. The CDR3 protein is CASSQGTGGENTEAFF. CDR3 nucleotides: TGCGCCAGCAGCCAGGGGACAGGGGGGGAGAACACTGAAGCTTTCTTT.

This chain joins TRBV5-5 and TRBJ2-5; D is ambiguous. Germline CDR1 is SGHKS and CDR2 is YYEKEE (reference sequence). The CDR3 consists of 12 residues. The V gene lost 6 bases and the J gene lost 2 bases, with 8 bases spanning the gap. This CDR3 is CASTSLQETQYF. The DNA for the CDR3 is TGTGCCAGCACCTCACTACAAGAGACCCAGTACTTC.

The CDR3 protein is CASSPLSETQYF. CDR3 bases: TGTGCCAGCTCACCACTGTCTGAGACCCAGTACTTC. The chain links TRBV18 to TRBJ2-5, with D unresolved. The CDR3 contains 12 residues. Per the germline V gene, CDR1 is KGHSH and CDR2 is LQKENI. V lost 1 base to trimming and J lost 5 bases, with 5 bases between them.

V is TRBV27 and J is TRBJ2-1, with 11 bases lining up with TRBD1. This CDR3 has 14 amino acids. Germline CDR1 reads MNHEY; CDR2 reads SMNVEV (reference sequence). J was trimmed by 7 bases and V by 5 bases; bases with no gene match: 4. The CDR3 bases are TGTGCCAGCAGTCCTGGGACAGGGGGAAATGAGCAGTTCTTC. As protein: CASSPGTGGNEQFF.

The chain has TRBV19 and TRBJ2-2; 8 bases align to TRBD1. The germline gives CDR1 LNHDA, CDR2 SQIVND (reference sequence). There are 15 residues in the CDR3. Trimming took 6 bases from V and 1 from J; bases not matched to a gene: 4. CDR3 region: CASRWTGRNTGELFF. CDR3 nucleotides: TGTGCCAGTAGGTGGACAGGGCGGAACACCGGGGAGCTGTTTTTT.

The chain recombines TRBV4-3 with TRBJ2-1, with TRBD2 as a possible D gene (5 bases). V was trimmed by 1 base and J by 7 bases, leaving 11 bases between them. The CDR3 runs to 14 residues. CDR1 LGHNA and CDR2 YSLEER come from the germline V gene. The DNA for the CDR3 is TGCGCCAGCAGCCAAGGGCTAGCATTGAATGAGCAGTTCTTC. Protein sequence: CASSQGLALNEQFF.

The V gene is TRBV5-8, the J gene TRBJ1-1; no reliable D call. The CDR3 totals 13 residues. The ends were cut back, 5 bases at V and 7 bases at J, with 15 bases in the middle. Germline values: CDR1 SGHTS, CDR2 YDEGEE. CDR3 sequence: CASSFLSSGEAFF. DNA of the CDR3: TGTGCCAGCAGTTTCCTCAGCAGCGGTGAAGCTTTCTTT.

The gene calls are TRBV5-6 and TRBJ2-5; D possibly corresponds to TRBD1 (5 bases). Germline-derived CDR1 and CDR2 are SGHDT and YYEEEE. The CDR3 sequence is 13 residues long. The V end lost 4 bases, the J end lost 0 bases, and 7 bases lay between the germline ends. DNA for the CDR3: TGTGCCAGCAGCGTGACAGACCAAGAGACCCAGTACTTC. Its protein is CASSVTDQETQYF.

The CDR3 coding sequence is TGTGCCAGCACTCAACAGGGGGAAGCCAATCAGCCCCAGCATTTT. It translates to CASTQQGEANQPQHF. The rearrangement links TRBV2 to TRBJ1-5, with TRBD1 matching over 8 bases. From germline, CDR1 is SNHLY and CDR2 FYNNEI. The CDR3 is 15 residues long. The trim removed 7 bases at V and 3 bases at J, leaving 8 bases unmatched.

The chain links TRBV6-1 to TRBJ2-7; possibly TRBD2 for D (6 bases). The V gene lost 2 bases and the J gene lost 1 base, with 18 bases spanning the gap. This CDR3 contains 17 residues. CDR1 is MNHNS, CDR2 SASEGT, per germline. CDR3 bases: TGTGCCAGCAGTGAACGAACCGGGACCGGGAGTTCCTACGAGCAGTACTTC. Its protein is CASSERTGTGSSYEQYF.

This chain links TRBV7-9 with TRBJ2-7; D is perhaps TRBD1 (6 bases). The CDR3 covers 15 residues. CDR1 and CDR2 (germline): SEHNR, FQNEAQ (reference sequence). Trimming removed 0 bases at V and 0 bases at J, with 9 bases between. CDR3 sequence reads: CASSLAGASSYEQYF. CDR3 bases: TGTGCCAGCAGCTTAGCGGGGGCGAGCTCCTACGAGCAGTACTTC.

This sequence joins TRBV19 and TRBJ2-7; D is possibly TRBD2 (6 bases). This CDR3 is 17 amino acids long. The germline CDR1 and CDR2 sequences are LNHDA and SQIVND (reference sequence). V lost 5 bases to trimming and J lost 5 bases, with 25 bases between them. CDR3 nucleotide sequence: TGTGCCAGTAGTCCGGGTAGCGGCCAAAGTATTGAGGACGAGCAGTACTTC. This encodes CASSPGSGQSIEDEQYF.

This clone has only one observation. V and J are TRBV5-1 and TRBJ1-5, with 7 bases identical to TRBD1. Germline-derived CDR1 and CDR2 are SGHRS and YFSETQ. The CDR3 has 15 residues. Losses at the gene ends were 0 bases for V and 4 bases for J; bases not matched to a gene: 4. CDR3: CASSLEGQSNQPQHF. The CDR3 nucleotides are TGCGCCAGCAGCTTGGAGGGACAGTCAAATCAGCCCCAGCATTTT.

This clone was recorded a few times. This chain uses TRBV19 with TRBJ2-5; 7 positions match TRBD2. The CDR3 runs 16 residues. Trimming took 2 bases from V and 4 from J; bases not matched to a gene: 10. Germline CDR1 and CDR2: LNHDA and SQIVND (reference sequence). CDR3 region: CASSILTGTGGETQYF. The CDR3, as DNA: TGTGCCAGTAGTATATTAACGGGGACGGGGGGAGAGACCCAGTACTTC.

This clone was detected once. V gene TRBV18 combines with J gene TRBJ2-2; the match to TRBD2 covers 7 bases. Germline V gene sequence: CDR1 KGHSH, CDR2 LQKENI. The CDR3 covers 16 residues. V was clipped by 1 base and J by 1 base; unmatched bases: 3. Here the CDR3 reads CASSPRPGGNTGELFF. The CDR3 DNA sequence: TGTGCCAGCTCACCACGTCCGGGGGGGAACACCGGGGAGCTGTTTTTT.

V gene TRBV19 combines with J gene TRBJ2-7, with 9 bases that match TRBD2. Trimming cost V 1 base and J 3 bases; bases outside gene matches: 4. There are 15 residues in the CDR3. The germline gives CDR1 LNHDA, CDR2 SQIVND (reference sequence). CDR3 sequence (DNA): TGTGCCAGTAGTATAGGGCTAGCGGGATTCTACGAGCAGTACTTC. Translation gives CASSIGLAGFYEQYF.

The rearrangement joins TRBV28 to TRBJ2-7, with TRBD1 matching over 8 bases. This CDR3 comprises 14 residues. The ends lost 5 bases at V and 5 bases at J; junction bases unmatched: 8. The germline V gene has CDR1 MDHEN and CDR2 SYDVKM. As DNA, the CDR3 is TGTGCCAGCAGTCCAAACCGCAGGGGGCACGAGCAGTACTTC. It specifies CASSPNRRGHEQYF.

The chain is built from TRBV2 and TRBJ2-1; a possible D gene is TRBD2 (5 bases). V dropped 8 bases and J dropped 6 bases, with 11 bases sitting between them. Germline V lookup: CDR1 SNHLY, CDR2 FYNNEI. The CDR3 sequence is 12 residues long. Here the CDR3 reads CASGETGNEQFF. The CDR3 DNA reads as TGTGCCAGCGGGGAGACGGGCAATGAGCAGTTCTTC.

V usage is TRBV28 and J usage is TRBJ1-5; a weak D match, TRBD1 (5 bases). The CDR3 is 15 amino acids. V shed 5 bases and J shed 0 bases, with 11 bases lying between them. From germline, CDR1 is MDHEN and CDR2 SYDVKM. The CDR3 loop reads CASSRGLYSNQPQHF. The DNA for the CDR3 is TGTGCCAGCAGTAGGGGCTTATATAGCAATCAGCCCCAGCATTTT.

This chain uses TRBV9 with TRBJ2-1; D not resolved. CDR1 and CDR2 from the germline V gene are SGDLS and YYNGEE. This CDR3 has 14 amino acids. The germline V and J ends were trimmed by 0 bases and 0 bases, with 4 bases remaining between them. The CDR3 coding sequence is TGTGCCAGCAGCGTAGACTACTCCTACAATGAGCAGTTCTTC. This encodes CASSVDYSYNEQFF.

The chain carries TRBV10-3 and TRBJ2-1; 7 bases map to TRBD2. The CDR3 length is 14 residues. CDR1 ENHRY and CDR2 SYGVKD come from the germline V gene. The trim removed 2 bases at V and 8 bases at J, leaving 6 bases unmatched. Here the CDR3 reads CAISEVGGGDEQFF. The CDR3 coding sequence is TGTGCCATCAGTGAGGTGGGGGGGGGAGATGAGCAGTTCTTC.

This clone was found a few times. Other nucleotide sequences in the sample specify the same CDR3. The chain combines TRBV6-4 with TRBJ2-1; 15 bases are shared with TRBD2. This CDR3 region has 14 residues. Germline CDR1 reads MRHNA; CDR2 reads SNTAGT. The V and J ends lost 6 bases and 7 bases, in that order; junction bases with no gene match: 1. CDR3 sequence (DNA): TGTGCCAGCAGCGGACTAGCGGGGGGGAATGAGCAGTTCTTC. Protein: CASSGLAGGNEQFF.

The chain links TRBV11-3 to TRBJ2-7, with D perhaps matching TRBD2 (5 bases). The length of the CDR3 is 14 residues. Trimming took off 3 bases at V and 0 bases at J, with 9 bases between the two ends. Germline CDR1 is SGHNT and CDR2 is YENEEA. As DNA, the CDR3 is TGTGCCAGCAGCTTCGAGGGTAGCTCCTACGAGCAGTACTTC. Residues: CASSFEGSSYEQYF.

V is TRBV2 and J is TRBJ1-2; D is ambiguous. CDR1 and CDR2 (germline): SNHLY, FYNNEI. V was clipped by 3 bases and J by 2 bases, with 4 bases between them. The CDR3 length is 12 residues. The CDR3 coding sequence is TGTGCCAGCAGTGATCTAAACTATGGCTACACCTTC. It is translated as CASSDLNYGYTF.

The chain combines TRBV30 with TRBJ2-7; 11 bases match TRBD2. Trimming cost V 3 bases and J 4 bases; bases outside gene matches: 5. This CDR3 region has 14 residues. The germline gives CDR1 GTSNPN, CDR2 SVGIG (reference sequence). The CDR3 DNA reads TGTGCCTGGAGAACTAGCGGGAGCAGGTACGAGCAGTACTTC. Translating gives CAWRTSGSRYEQYF.

The rearrangement links TRBV5-4 to TRBJ2-1, with 11 bases that match TRBD2. Trimming took 3 bases from V and 5 from J; bases not matched to a gene: 7. CDR1 SGHNT and CDR2 YYREEE come from the germline V gene (reference sequence). The CDR3 contains 16 residues. The CDR3 DNA reads as TGTGCCAGCAGCTCCGAGGGGACTAGCGGCCACAATGAGCAGTTCTTC. As protein: CASSSEGTSGHNEQFF.

The chain employs TRBV7-2 and TRBJ2-1; 10 positions agree with TRBD2. Germline CDR1 and CDR2: SGHTA and FQGNSA. J gave up 4 bases and V 4 bases, and 7 bases lay outside the gene matches. The length of the CDR3 is 16 residues. DNA of the CDR3: TGTGCCAGCAGCTCAGGCGGTAGCGGGGGGTACAATGAGCAGTTCTTC. It codes for CASSSGGSGGYNEQFF.

The chain recombines TRBV19 with TRBJ2-3, with 8 positions matching TRBD1. From germline, CDR1 is LNHDA and CDR2 SQIVND (reference sequence). V lost 4 bases and J lost 2; bases outside the gene matches: 5. This CDR3 region has 15 residues. This chain's CDR3 is CASSTQGVLTDTQYF. For the CDR3, the DNA is TGTGCCAGTAGTACACAGGGGGTTCTCACAGATACGCAGTATTTT.

The chain has TRBV6-5 and TRBJ2-3; 7 bases match TRBD2. CDR1 is MNHEY and CDR2 is SVGAGI in the germline V gene. Germline trimming cut 2 bases from V and 6 bases from J; bases unmatched to any gene: 8. The CDR3 sequence is 15 residues long. The CDR3, as DNA: TGTGCCAGCAGTTACGAGGGAGGGGCCGTGGATACGCAGTATTTT. Protein product: CASSYEGGAVDTQYF.

This chain connects TRBV14 to TRBJ1-2; 9 bases line up with TRBD1. This CDR3 is 19 amino acids long. Germline V gene lookup returns CDR1 SGHDN and CDR2 FVKESK. The V and J ends lost 4 bases and 3 bases, in that order; junction bases with no gene match: 18. The CDR3 coding sequence is TGTGCCAGCAGCCCCCTAGAGGGACAGGGTTTCCGCGGTGACTATGGCTACACCTTC. It specifies CASSPLEGQGFRGDYGYTF. The full variable domain, in which reference TRBV14 and TRBJ1-2 provide the parts outside the CDR3, is EAGVTQFPSHSVIEKGQTVTLRCDPISGHDNLYWYRRVMGKEIKFLLHFVKESKQDESGMPNNRFLAERTGGTYSTLKVQPAELEDSGVYFCASSPLEGQGFRGDYGYTFGSGTRLTVV.

The rearrangement joins TRBV30 to TRBJ2-5; 8 positions agree with TRBD2. With 1 base clipped from V and 0 bases from J, the junction kept 4 bases outside the gene matches. Germline V gene sequence: CDR1 GTSNPN, CDR2 SVGIG (reference sequence). The CDR3 sequence is 15 residues long. CDR3: CAWSGLGGDQETQYF. The CDR3, as DNA: TGTGCCTGGAGTGGACTCGGGGGGGACCAAGAGACCCAGTACTTC.

This sequence joins TRBV2 and TRBJ2-5, with 9 nucleotides matching TRBD1. The DNA matches TRBJ2-7 better at its end, which makes the J call doubtful. The CDR3 is 15 residues long. Germline-derived CDR1 and CDR2 are SNHLY and FYNNEI. The DNA of the CDR3 is TGTGCCAGCAGTGGCCGGGACAGGGAAACCTACGAGCAGTACTTC. It codes for CASSGRDRETYEQYF.